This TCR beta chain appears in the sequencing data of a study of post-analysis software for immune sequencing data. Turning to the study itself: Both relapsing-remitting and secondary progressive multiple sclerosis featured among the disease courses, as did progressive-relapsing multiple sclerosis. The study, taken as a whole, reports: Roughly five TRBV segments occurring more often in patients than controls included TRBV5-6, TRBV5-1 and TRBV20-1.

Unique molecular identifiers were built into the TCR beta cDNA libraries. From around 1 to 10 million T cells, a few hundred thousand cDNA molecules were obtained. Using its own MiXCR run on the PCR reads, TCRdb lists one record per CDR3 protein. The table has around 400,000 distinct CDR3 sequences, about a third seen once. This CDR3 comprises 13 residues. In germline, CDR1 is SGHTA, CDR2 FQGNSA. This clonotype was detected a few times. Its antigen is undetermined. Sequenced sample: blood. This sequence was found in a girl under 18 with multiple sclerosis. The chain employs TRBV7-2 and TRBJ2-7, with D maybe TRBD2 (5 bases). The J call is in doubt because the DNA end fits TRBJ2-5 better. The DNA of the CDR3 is TGTGCCAGCAGCTTAGTAACTAGGGAGACCCAGTACTTC. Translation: CASSLVTRETQYF.